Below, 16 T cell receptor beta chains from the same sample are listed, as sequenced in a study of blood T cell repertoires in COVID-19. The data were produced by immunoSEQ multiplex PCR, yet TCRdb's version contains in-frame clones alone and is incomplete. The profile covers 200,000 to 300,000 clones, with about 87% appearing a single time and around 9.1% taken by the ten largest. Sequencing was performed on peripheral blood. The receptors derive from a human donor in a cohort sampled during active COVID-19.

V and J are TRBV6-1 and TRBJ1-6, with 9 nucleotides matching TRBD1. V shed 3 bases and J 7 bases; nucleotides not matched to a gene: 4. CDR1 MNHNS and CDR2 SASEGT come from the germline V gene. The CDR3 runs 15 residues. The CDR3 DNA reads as TGTGCCAGCAGTGAGAGGACAGGGGTCAATTCACCCCTCCACTTT. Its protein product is CASSERTGVNSPLHF.

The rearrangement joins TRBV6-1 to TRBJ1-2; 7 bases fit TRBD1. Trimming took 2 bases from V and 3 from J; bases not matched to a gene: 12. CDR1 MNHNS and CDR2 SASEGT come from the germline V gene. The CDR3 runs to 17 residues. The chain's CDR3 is CASSETLHEGAHYGYTF. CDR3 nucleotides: TGTGCCAGCAGTGAAACCCTTCATGAGGGGGCTCACTATGGCTACACCTTC.

CDR3 sequence reads: CASSPKAGGPTEQYF. CDR3 DNA sequence: TGTGCCAGCTCTCCAAAAGCGGGAGGGCCAACGGAGCAGTACTTC. The chain employs TRBV18 and TRBJ2-7; 10 bases line up with TRBD2. CDR1 is KGHSH and CDR2 is LQKENI in the germline V gene. The length of the CDR3 is 15 residues. Unmatched junction bases numbered 12, after V lost 6 bases and J lost 7 bases.

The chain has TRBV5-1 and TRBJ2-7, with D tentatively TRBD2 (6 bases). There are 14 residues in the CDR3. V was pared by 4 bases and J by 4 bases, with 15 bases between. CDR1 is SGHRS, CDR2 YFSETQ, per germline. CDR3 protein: CASSPDPGVYEQYF. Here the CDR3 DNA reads TGCGCCAGCAGCCCCGATCCGGGGGTATACGAGCAGTACTTC.

CDR3 sequence (DNA): TGCGCCAGCAGCCATCGCAGGGGGGTTACGACCGGGGAGCTGTTTTTT. Protein product: CASSHRRGVTTGELFF. This sequence joins TRBV4-3 and TRBJ2-2; a weak D match, TRBD1 (7 bases). CDR1 is LGHNA and CDR2 is YSLEER in the germline V gene. CDR3 size: 16 residues. Trimming took off 3 bases at V and 5 bases at J, with 16 bases between the two ends.

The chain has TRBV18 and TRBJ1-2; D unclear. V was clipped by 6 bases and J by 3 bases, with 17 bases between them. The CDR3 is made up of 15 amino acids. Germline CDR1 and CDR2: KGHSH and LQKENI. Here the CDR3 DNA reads TGTGCCAGCTCGCGGTCCTCCCCCGATCACTATGGCTACACCTTC. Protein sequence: CASSRSSPDHYGYTF.

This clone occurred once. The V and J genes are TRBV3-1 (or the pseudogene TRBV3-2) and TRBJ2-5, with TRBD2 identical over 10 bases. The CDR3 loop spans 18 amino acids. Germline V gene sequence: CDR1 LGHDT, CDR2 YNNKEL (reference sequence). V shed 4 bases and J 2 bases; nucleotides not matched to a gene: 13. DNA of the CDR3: TGTGCCAGCAGCCTCCATCGGGGGGTAGCGGGAGGACAAGAGACCCAGTACTTC. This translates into CASSLHRGVAGGQETQYF.

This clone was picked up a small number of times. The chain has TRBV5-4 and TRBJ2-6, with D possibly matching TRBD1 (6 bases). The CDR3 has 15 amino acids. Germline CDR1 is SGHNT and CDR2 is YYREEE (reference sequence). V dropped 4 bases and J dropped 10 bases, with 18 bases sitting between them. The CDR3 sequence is CASSQPLQGNNVLTF. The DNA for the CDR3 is TGTGCCAGCAGCCAGCCACTACAGGGAAATAACGTCCTGACTTTC.

The CDR3, as DNA: TGTGCCAGTAGTATTCGAGCGGGGGGGGACAATGAGCAGTTCTTC. Its translation is CASSIRAGGDNEQFF. This chain joins TRBV19 and TRBJ2-1, with TRBD2 matching over 10 bases. The trim removed 3 bases at V and 5 bases at J, leaving 4 bases unmatched. This CDR3 contains 15 residues. Germline V CDR1 and CDR2: LNHDA, SQIVND (reference sequence). The complete variable domain, with remaining parts taken from reference TRBV19 and TRBJ2-1, reads DGGITQSPKYLFRKEGQNVTLSCEQNLNHDAMYWYRQDPGQGLRLIYYSQIVNDFQKGDIAEGYSVSREKKESFPLTVTSAQKNPTAFYLCASSIRAGGDNEQFFGPGTRLTVL.

CDR3 in amino acids: CASTGWANEQYF. CDR3 DNA: TGTGCCAGCACAGGTTGGGCCAACGAGCAGTACTTC. The chain employs TRBV7-2 and TRBJ2-7; unclear D gene. Trimming stripped 7 bases from V and 5 bases from J, with 12 bases between. This CDR3 region has 12 residues. Germline CDR1 and CDR2: SGHTA and FQGNSA. The full variable domain, in which reference TRBV7-2 and TRBJ2-7 provide the parts outside the CDR3, is GAGVSQSPSNKVTEKGKDVELRCDPISGHTALYWYRQSLGQGLEFLIYFQGNSAPDKSGLPSDRFSAERTGGSVSTLTIQRTQQEDSAVYLCASTGWANEQYFGPGTRLTVT.

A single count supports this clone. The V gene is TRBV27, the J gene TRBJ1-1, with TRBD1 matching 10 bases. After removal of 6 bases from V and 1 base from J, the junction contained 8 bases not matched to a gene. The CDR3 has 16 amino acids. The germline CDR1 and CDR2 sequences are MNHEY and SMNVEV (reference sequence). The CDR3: CASRYDRGRGNTEAFF. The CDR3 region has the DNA TGTGCCAGCAGGTATGACAGGGGGCGTGGGAACACTGAAGCTTTCTTT.

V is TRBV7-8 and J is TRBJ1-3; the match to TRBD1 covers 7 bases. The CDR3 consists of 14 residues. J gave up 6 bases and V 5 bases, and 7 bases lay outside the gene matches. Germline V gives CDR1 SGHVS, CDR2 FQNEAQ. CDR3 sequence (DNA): TGTGCCAGCAGCCAAAACAGGGGAAAAAACACCATATATTTT. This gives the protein CASSQNRGKNTIYF.

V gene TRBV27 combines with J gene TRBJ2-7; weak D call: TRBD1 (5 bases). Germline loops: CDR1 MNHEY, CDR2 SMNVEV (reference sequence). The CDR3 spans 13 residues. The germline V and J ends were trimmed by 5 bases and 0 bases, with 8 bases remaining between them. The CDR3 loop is CASSPRVSYEQYF. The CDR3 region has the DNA TGTGCCAGCAGTCCCAGGGTCTCCTACGAGCAGTACTTC.

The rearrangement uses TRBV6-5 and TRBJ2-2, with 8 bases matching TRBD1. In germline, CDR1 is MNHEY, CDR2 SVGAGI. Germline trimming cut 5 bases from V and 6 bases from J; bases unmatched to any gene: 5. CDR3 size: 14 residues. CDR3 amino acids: CASSPTGGPGELFF. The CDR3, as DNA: TGTGCCAGCAGTCCCACAGGGGGTCCCGGGGAGCTGTTTTTT.

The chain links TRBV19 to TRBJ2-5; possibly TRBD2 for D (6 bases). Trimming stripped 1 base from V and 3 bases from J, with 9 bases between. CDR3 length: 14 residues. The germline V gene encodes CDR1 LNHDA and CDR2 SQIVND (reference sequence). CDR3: CASSIGAGKETQYF. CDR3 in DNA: TGTGCCAGTAGTATAGGGGCGGGAAAAGAGACCCAGTACTTC.

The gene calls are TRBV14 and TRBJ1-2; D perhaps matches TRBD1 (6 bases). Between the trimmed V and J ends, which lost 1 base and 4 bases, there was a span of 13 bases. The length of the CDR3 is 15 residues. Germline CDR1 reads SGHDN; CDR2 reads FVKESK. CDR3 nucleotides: TGTGCCAGCAGCCAAGTTGGGGGCTTTTCCTATGGCTACACCTTC. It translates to CASSQVGGFSYGYTF.